This T cell receptor beta chain emerged from a study of shared clonotypes between healthy human individuals. This clone was detected only once. The same CDR3 can be traced to other DNA sequences in this sample. The repertoire was sequenced with immunoSEQ multiplex PCR; TCRdb's copy has only in-frame clones and lacks some. The repertoire holds 2 million to 2.5 million clones, with roughly 90% as singletons. Germline V gives CDR1 SGHRS, CDR2 YFSETQ. The germline V and J ends were trimmed by 0 bases and 2 bases, with 8 bases remaining between them. The CDR3 contains 15 residues. Sequences were obtained from naive CD4+ T cells from PBMCs. The subset: CD45RA+ positively selected. The V gene is TRBV5-1, the J gene TRBJ2-2, with D hard to call. This receptor was identified in a man aged 18-30 years in good health. Some clones in this sample may be carry-over from other donors' samples. The chain's CDR3 is CASSLGERNTGELFF. The CDR3 DNA reads as TGCGCCAGCAGCTTGGGTGAGAGAAACACCGGGGAGCTGTTTTTT.